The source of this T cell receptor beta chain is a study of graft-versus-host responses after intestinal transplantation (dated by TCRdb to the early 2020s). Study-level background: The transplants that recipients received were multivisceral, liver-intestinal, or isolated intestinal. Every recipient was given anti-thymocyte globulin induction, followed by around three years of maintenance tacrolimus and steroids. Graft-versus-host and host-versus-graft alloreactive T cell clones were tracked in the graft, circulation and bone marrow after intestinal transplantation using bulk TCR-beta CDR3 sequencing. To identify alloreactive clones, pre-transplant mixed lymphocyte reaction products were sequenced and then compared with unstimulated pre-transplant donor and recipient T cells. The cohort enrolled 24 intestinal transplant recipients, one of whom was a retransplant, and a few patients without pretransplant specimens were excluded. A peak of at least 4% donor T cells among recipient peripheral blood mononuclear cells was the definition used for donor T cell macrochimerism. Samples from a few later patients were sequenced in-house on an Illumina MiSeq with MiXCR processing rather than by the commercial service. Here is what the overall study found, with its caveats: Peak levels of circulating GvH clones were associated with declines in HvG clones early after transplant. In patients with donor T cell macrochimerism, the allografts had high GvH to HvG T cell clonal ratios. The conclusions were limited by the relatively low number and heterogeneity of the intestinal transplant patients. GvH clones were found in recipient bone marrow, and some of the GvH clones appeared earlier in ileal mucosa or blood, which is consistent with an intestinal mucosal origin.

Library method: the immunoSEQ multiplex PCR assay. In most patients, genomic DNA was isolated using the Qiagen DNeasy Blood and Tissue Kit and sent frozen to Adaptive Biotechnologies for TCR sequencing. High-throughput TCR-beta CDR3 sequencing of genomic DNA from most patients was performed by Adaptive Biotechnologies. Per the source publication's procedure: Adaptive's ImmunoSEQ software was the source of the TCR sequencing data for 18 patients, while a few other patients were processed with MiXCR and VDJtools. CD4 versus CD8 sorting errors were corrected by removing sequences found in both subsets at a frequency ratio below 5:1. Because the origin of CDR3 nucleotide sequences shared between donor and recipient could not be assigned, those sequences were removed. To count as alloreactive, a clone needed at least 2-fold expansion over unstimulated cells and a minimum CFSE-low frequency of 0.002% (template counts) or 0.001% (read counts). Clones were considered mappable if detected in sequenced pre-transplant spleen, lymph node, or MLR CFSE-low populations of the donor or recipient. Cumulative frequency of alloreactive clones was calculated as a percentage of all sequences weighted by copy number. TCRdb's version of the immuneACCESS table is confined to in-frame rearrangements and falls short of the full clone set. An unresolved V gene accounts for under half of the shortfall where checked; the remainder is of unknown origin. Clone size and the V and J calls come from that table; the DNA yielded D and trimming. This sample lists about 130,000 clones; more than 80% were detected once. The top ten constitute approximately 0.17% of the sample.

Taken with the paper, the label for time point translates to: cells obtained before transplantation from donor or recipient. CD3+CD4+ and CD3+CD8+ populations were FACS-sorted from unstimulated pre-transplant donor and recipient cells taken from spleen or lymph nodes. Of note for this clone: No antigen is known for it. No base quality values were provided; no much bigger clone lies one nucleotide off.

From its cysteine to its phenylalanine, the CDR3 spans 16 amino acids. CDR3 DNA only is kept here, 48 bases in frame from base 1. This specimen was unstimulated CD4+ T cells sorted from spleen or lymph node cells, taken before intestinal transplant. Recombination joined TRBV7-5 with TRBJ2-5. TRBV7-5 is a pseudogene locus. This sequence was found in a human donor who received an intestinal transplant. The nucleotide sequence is TGTGTCAGAAGCTTAAATCCGGGACGGCACCTAAGGGTCCAGTACTTC. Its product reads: CVRSLNPGRHLRVQYF.